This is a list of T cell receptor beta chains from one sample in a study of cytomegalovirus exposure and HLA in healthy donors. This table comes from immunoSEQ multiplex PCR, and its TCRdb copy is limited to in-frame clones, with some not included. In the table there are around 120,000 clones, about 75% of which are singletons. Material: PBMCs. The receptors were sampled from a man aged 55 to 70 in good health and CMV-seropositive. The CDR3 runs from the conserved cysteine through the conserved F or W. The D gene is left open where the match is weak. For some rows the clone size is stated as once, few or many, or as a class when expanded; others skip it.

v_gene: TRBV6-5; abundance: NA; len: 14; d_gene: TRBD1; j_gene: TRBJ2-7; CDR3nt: TGTGCCAGCAGTTACAGGGGACAGATATACGAGCAGTACTTC; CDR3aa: CASSYRGQIYEQYF
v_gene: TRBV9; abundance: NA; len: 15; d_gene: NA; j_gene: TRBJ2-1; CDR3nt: TGTGCCAGCAGCGTGACAGGTTCGGGAAACAATGAGCAGTTCTTC; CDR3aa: CASSVTGSGNNEQFF
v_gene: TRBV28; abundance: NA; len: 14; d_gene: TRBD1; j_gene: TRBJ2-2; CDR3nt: TGTGCCAGCAGTCCCGGGACAGGGACCGGGGAGCTGTTTTTT; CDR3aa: CASSPGTGTGELFF
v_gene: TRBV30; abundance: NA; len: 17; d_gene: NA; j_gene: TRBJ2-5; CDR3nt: TGTGCCTGGAGTCTATACGGGGGACCCCAGGATTTGGAGACCCAGTACTTC; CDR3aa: CAWSLYGGPQDLETQYF
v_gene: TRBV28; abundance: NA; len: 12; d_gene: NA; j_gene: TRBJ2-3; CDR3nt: TGTGCCAGCGAGGGCCGGGCAGATACGCAGTATTTT; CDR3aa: CASEGRADTQYF
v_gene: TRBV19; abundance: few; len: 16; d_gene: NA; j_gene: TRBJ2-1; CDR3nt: TGTGCCAGTAGCCCCGAGCGGAGTTTACCTTTCTATGAGCAGTTCTTC; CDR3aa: CASSPERSLPFYEQFF
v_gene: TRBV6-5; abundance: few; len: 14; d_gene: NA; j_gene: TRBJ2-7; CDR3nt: TGTGCCAGCAGTGGACACATCGCCTCCTACGAGCAGTACTTC; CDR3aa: CASSGHIASYEQYF
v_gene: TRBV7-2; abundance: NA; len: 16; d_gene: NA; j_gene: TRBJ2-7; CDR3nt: TGTGCCAGCAGCCCAAGCGGACAGCGGGGAACCTACGAGCAGTACTTC; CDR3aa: CASSPSGQRGTYEQYF
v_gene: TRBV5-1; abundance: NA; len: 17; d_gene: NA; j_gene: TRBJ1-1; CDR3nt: TGCGCCAGCAGCTGGGCCTACAGGGCCTCCCCCGAACCTGAAGCTTTCTTT; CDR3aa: CASSWAYRASPEPEAFF
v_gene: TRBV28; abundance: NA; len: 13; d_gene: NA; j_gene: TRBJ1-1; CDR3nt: TGTGCCAGCAGTTCTGGACAGAACACTGAAGCTTTCTTT; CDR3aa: CASSSGQNTEAFF
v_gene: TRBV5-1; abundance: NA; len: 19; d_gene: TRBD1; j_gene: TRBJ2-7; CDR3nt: TGCGCCAGCAGCCTTGGACAGGGGAGGCTTTTTTCGGCGGCCTACGAGCAGTACTTC; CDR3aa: CASSLGQGRLFSAAYEQYF
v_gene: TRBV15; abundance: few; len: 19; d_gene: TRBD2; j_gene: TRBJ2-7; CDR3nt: TGTGCCACCAGCAGAGATACGTCTAGCGGGGGCCCCAGTCTCGGCGAGCAGTACTTC; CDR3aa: CATSRDTSSGGPSLGEQYF
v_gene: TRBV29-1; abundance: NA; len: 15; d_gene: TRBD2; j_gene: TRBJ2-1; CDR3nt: TGCAGCGCCCCAAAACTAGCGGGAGGGGGCGATGAGCAGTTCTTC; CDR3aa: CSAPKLAGGGDEQFF
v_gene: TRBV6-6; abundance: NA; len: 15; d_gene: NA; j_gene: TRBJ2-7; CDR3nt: TGTGCCAGCAGTTACTCGGCACATCCTCTCTACGAGCAGTACTTC; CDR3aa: CASSYSAHPLYEQYF
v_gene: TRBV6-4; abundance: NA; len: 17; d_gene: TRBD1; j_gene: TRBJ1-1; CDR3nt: TGTGCCAGCAGTGATCGGGACAGGGTTCTAGTGAACACTGAAGCTTTCTTT; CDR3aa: CASSDRDRVLVNTEAFF
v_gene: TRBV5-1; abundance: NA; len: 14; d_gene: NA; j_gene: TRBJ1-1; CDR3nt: TGCGCCAGCAGTAGTTGGAGGGGCTCGGCTGAAGCTTTCTTT; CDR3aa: CASSSWRGSAEAFF
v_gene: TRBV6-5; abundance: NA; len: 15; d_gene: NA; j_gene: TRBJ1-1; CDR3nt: TGTGCCAGCAGTTACGGAGGCACACCAAACACTGAAGCTTTCTTT; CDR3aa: CASSYGGTPNTEAFF
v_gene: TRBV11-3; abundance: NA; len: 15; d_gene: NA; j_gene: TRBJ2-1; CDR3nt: TGTGCCAGCAGCTTGACTGAAAACTCCTACAATGAGCAGTTCTTC; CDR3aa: CASSLTENSYNEQFF
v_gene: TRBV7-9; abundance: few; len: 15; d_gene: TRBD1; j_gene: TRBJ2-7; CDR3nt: TGTGCCAGCAGCTTAGCCGGGACAGGGACCTACGAGCAGTACTTC; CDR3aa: CASSLAGTGTYEQYF
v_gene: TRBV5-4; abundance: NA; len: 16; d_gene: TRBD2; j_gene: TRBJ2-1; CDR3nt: TGTGCCAGCAGCAATATAGCGGGGGGGCCCGGCAATGAGCAGTTCTTC; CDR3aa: CASSNIAGGPGNEQFF
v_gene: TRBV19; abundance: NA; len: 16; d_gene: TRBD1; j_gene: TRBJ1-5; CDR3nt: TGTGCCAGTAGTCCGCCAGGGACAGGGGGTAGACAGCCCCAGCATTTT; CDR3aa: CASSPPGTGGRQPQHF
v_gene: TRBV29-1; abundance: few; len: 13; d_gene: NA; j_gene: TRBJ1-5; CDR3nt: TGCAGCGTTGCCTCAGGGTTTGGGCAGCCCCAGCATTTT; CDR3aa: CSVASGFGQPQHF
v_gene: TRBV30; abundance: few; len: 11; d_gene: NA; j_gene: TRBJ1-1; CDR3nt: TGTGCCTGGAGGGGAGAAGCTGAAGCTTTCTTT; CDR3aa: CAWRGEAEAFF
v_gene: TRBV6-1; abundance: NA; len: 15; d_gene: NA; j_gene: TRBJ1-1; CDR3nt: TGTGCCAGCAGTGAATTCAAAGCGGGGAGTAGGCTGATGGTGTTT; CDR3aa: CASSEFKAGSRLMVF
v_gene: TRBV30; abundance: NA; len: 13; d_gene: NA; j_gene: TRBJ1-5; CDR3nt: TGTGCCTGGCAGCAGGGAAGACGGCAGCCCCAGCATTTT; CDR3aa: CAWQQGRRQPQHF
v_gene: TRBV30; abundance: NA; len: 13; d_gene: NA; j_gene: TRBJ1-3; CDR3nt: TGTGCCTGGAGTGTTACTGCAGGAAACACCATATATTTT; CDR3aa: CAWSVTAGNTIYF
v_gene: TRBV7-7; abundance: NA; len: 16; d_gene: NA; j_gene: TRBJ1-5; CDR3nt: TGTGCCAGCAGACTCTCGTGGTGCCAGGCGGGTCAGCCCCAGCATTTT; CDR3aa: CASRLSWCQAGQPQHF
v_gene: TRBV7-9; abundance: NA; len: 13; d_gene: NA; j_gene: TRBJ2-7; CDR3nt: TGTGCCAGCACCTCGGCCGAGACGGGGGAGCAGTACTTC; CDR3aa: CASTSAETGEQYF
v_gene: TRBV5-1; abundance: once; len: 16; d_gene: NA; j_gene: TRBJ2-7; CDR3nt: TGCGCCAGCAGCTTACCGGGGGGCCTACTCTCCTACGAGCAGTACTTC; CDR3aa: CASSLPGGLLSYEQYF
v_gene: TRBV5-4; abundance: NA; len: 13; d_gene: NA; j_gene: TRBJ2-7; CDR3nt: TGTGCCAGCAGCCGAGCGGTTACCTACGAGCAGTACTTC; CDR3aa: CASSRAVTYEQYF